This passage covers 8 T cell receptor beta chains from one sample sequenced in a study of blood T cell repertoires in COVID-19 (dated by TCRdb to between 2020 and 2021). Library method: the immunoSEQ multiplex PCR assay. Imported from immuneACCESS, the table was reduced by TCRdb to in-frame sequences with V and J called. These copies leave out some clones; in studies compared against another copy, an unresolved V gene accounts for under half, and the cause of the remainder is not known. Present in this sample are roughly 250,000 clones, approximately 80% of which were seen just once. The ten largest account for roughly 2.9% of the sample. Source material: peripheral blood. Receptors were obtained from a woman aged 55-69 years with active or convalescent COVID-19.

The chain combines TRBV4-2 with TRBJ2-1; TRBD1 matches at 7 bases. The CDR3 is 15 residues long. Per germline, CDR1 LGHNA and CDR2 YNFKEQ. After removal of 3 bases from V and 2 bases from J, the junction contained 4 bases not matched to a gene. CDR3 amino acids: CASSQEDRAYNEQFF. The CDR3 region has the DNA TGTGCCAGCAGCCAGGAAGACAGGGCCTACAATGAGCAGTTCTTC.

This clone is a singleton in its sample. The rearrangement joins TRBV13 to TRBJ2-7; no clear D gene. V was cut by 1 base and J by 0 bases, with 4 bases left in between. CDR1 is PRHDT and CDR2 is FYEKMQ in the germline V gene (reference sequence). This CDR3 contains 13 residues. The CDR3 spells CASSLASSYEQYF. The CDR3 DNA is TGTGCCAGCAGCTTAGCCTCCTCCTACGAGCAGTACTTC. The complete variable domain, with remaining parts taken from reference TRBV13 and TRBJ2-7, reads AAGVIQSPRHLIKEKRETATLKCYPIPRHDTVYWYQQGPGQDPQFLISFYEKMQSDKGSIPDRFSAQQFSDYHSELNMSSLELGDSALYFCASSLASSYEQYFGPGTRLTVT.

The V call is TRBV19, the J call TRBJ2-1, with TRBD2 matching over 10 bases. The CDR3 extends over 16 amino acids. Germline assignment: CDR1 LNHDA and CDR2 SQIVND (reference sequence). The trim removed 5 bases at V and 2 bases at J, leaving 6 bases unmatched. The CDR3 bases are TGTGCCAGTAGTGCTACTGGACTAGCGGCCTACAATGAGCAGTTCTTC. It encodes CASSATGLAAYNEQFF.

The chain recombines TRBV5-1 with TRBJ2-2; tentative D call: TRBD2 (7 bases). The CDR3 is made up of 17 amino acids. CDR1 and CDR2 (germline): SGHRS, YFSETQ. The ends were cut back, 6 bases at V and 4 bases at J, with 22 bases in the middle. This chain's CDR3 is CASTPGAGARGTGELFF. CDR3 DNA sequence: TGCGCCAGCACCCCGGGGGCGGGGGCGCGTGGCACCGGGGAGCTGTTTTTT.

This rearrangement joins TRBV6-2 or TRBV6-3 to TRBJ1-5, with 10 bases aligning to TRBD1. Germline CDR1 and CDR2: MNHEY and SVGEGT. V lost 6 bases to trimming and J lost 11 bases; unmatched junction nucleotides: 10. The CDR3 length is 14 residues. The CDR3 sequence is CASSSTGGGGAQHF. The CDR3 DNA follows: TGTGCCAGCAGCTCGACAGGGGGCGGAGGGGCCCAGCATTTT.

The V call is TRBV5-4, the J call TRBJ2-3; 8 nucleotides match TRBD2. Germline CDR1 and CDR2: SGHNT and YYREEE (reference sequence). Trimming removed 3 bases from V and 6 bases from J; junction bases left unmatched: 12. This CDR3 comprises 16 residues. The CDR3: CASSSGGAGGQDTQYF. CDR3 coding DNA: TGTGCCAGCAGCTCCGGGGGGGCGGGGGGCCAGGATACGCAGTATTTT.

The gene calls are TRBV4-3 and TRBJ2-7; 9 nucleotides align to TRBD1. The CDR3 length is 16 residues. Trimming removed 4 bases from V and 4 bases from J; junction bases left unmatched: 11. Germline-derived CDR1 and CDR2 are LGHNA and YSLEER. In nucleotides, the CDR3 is TGCGCCAGCAGCCGGGAGGACAGGGGACAATCTTACGAGCAGTACTTC. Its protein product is CASSREDRGQSYEQYF.

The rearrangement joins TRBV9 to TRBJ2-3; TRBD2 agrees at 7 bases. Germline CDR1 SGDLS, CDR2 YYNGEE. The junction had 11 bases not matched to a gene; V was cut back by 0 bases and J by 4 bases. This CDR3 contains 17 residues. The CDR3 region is CASSVVGSGTRPDTQYF. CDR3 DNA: TGTGCCAGCAGCGTAGTGGGGAGCGGGACTCGCCCAGATACGCAGTATTTT.